This T cell receptor beta chain is from a study of cytomegalovirus exposure and HLA in healthy donors. As concerns this clone: Antigen specificity is unknown.

Both 60 Vbeta primers and 13 Jbeta primers went into the PCR. Clones were sequenced by immunoSEQ multiplex PCR, and TCRdb holds only the in-frame ones, with some missing. The profile shows 90,000 to 150,000 clones, around 77% of them singletons. This CDR3 is 15 amino acids long. Looked up from germline, CDR1 is SGHTA and CDR2 is FQGNSA. Trimming cost V 0 bases and J 6 bases; bases outside gene matches: 5. The study's findings and limits: Per a prior analysis, the majority of TCR beta V segments were productive roughly 87% or roughly 30% of the time. Trimming of TCR beta V- and J-genes showed a link, identified in a later analysis, to a missense DCLRE1C variant.

The V call is TRBV7-2, the J call TRBJ2-1, with 7 bases identical to TRBD2. Sequencing was done on a sample of PBMCs. The sequence came from a man aged 50-59 years in good health and CMV-seropositive. In DNA form, the CDR3 reads TGTGCCAGCAGCTTAGCCCTAGCGGCGGGCAATGAGCAGTTCTTC. It is translated as CASSLALAAGNEQFF.